This TCR beta chain was profiled in a study of blood T cell repertoires in COVID-19. Whole-study context: Sites in the United States, Italy and Spain provided acute and convalescent COVID-19 samples.

Here immunoSEQ multiplex PCR was the method, and the copy in TCRdb shows in-frame clones only, minus some. The data contain about 290,000 clones, roughly nine tenths of them singletons. Among Cohort 3 donors, those recovered had two negative PCRs, clearance, or symptom resolution. This CDR3 is built from 17 residues. The V gene lost 7 bases and the J gene lost 0 bases, with 21 bases spanning the gap. Germline CDR1 and CDR2: MRHNA and SNTAGT. The chain carries TRBV6-4 and TRBJ1-1; a possible D gene is TRBD1 (6 bases). The sample consisted of PBMCs or T cells enriched from blood (not recorded which). This clonotype was obtained from a woman in her forties who had recovered from COVID-19. The CDR3 DNA is TGTGCCAGCACCCGACTGGGGGGGGCCATCATGAACACTGAAGCTTTCTTT. Residues: CASTRLGGAIMNTEAFF.